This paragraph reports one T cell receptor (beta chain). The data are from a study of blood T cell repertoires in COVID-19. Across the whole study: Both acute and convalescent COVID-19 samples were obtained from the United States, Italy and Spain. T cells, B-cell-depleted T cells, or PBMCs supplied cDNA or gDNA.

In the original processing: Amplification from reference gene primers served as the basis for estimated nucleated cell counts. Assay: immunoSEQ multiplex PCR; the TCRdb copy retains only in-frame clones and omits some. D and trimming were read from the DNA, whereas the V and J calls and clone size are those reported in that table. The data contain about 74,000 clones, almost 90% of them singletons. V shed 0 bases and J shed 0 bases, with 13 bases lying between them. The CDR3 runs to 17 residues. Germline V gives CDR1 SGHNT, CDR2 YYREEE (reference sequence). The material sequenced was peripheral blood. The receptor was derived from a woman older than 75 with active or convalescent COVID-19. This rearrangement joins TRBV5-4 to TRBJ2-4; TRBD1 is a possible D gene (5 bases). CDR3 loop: CASSLEGQGIAKNIQYF. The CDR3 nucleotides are TGTGCCAGCAGCTTGGAAGGCCAGGGAATAGCCAAAAACATTCAGTACTTC.